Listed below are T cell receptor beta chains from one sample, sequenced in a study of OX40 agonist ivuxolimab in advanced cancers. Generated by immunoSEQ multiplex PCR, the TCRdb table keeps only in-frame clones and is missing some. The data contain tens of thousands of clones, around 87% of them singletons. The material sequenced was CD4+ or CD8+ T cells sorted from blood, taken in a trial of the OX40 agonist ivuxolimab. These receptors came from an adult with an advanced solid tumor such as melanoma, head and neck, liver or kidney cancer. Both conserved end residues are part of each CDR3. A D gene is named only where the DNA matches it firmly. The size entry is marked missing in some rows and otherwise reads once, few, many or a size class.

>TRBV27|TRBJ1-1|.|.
TGTGCCAGCAGTTTAAGTCGGTTGAACACTGAAGCTTTCTTT
CASSLSRLNTEAFF
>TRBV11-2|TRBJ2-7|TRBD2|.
TGTGCCAGCAGCTTGGGTCTAGCGGGCTACGAGCAGTACTTC
CASSLGLAGYEQYF
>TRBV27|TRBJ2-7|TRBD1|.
TGTGCCAGCAGTCCCGACAGGGGCTCTGACGAGCAGTACTTC
CASSPDRGSDEQYF
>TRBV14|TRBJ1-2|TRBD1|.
TGTGCCAGCAGCCAAGAAACAGGGGGATGGAACTATGGCTACACCTTC
CASSQETGGWNYGYTF
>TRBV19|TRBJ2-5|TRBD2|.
TGTGCCAGTAGTGTCCGCCTAGCGGTCCAAGAGACCCAGTACTTC
CASSVRLAVQETQYF
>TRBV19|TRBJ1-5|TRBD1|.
TGTGCCAGTAGCATACAGGGGGGTCAGCCCCAGCATTTT
CASSIQGGQPQHF
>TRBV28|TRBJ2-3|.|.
TGTGCCAGCAGTTTACCGACACAACACACAGATACGCAGTATTTT
CASSLPTQHTDTQYF
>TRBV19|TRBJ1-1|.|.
TGTGCCAGTAGTAGGGCGGGAGTTGGCCACACTGAAGCTTTCTTT
CASSRAGVGHTEAFF
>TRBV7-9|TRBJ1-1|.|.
TGTGCCAGCAGCTTAAAAGGAGACCCCGGCACTGAAGCTTTCTTT
CASSLKGDPGTEAFF
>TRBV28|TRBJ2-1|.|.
TGTGCCAGCACAGAGGGGACCTACAATGAGCAGTTCTTC
CASTEGTYNEQFF
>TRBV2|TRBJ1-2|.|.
TGTGCCAGCTCGGCGGGAGTAAGCTATGGCTACACCTTC
CASSAGVSYGYTF
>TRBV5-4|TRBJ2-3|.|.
TGTGCCAGCAGCAAAGAATATAACACAGATACGCAGTATTTT
CASSKEYNTDTQYF
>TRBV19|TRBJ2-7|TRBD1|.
TGTGCCAGTAGTATAGAACCCCCGGACAGGGGTGGCGAGCAGTACTTC
CASSIEPPDRGGEQYF
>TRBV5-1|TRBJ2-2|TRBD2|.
TGCGCCAGCAGCACCGGACTAGCAGAGGGGACCGGGGAGCTGTTTTTT
CASSTGLAEGTGELFF
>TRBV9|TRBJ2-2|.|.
TGTGCCAGCAGCGTTTTTCAGGGGAACACCGGGGAGCTGTTTTTT
CASSVFQGNTGELFF
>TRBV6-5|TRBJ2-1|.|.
TGTGCCAGCAGTTACGGGCTGGGATACAATGAGCAGTTCTTC
CASSYGLGYNEQFF
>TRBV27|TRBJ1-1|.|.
TGTGCCAGCATACGATGGGGAGGTGAGACTGAAGCTTTCTTT
CASIRWGGETEAFF
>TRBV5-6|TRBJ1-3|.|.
TGTGCCAGCAGCTTGGGGCCTGTTGGAAACACCATATATTTT
CASSLGPVGNTIYF
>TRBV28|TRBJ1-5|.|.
TGTGCCAGCATCCTAGAGACAGAGAGCAATCAGCCCCAGCATTTT
CASILETESNQPQHF
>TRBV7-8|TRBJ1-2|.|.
TGTGCCAGCAGCCAGCATCAGGCTAACTATGGCTACACCTTC
CASSQHQANYGYTF
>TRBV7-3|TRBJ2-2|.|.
TGTGCCAGCAGCTGGGCGGACCGTCCCGGGGAGCTGTTTTTT
CASSWADRPGELFF
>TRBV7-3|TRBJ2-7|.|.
TGTGCCAGCAGCTTAGTAGCCGGAGCCTACGAGCAGTACTTC
CASSLVAGAYEQYF
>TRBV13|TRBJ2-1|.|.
TGTGCCAGCAGCCGGGTGGGGTCCAATGAGCAGTTCTTC
CASSRVGSNEQFF
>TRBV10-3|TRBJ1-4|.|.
TGTGCCATCAGTGCCGGAGCAACTAATGAAAAACTGTTTTTT
CAISAGATNEKLFF
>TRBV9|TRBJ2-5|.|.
TGTGCCAGCAGCGTAGGGGACCCCCAAGAGACCCAGTACTTC
CASSVGDPQETQYF
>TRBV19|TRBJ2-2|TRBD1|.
TGTGCCAGCAGGAGAGGGACAGGGGGCTCCGGGGAGCTGTTTTTT
CASRRGTGGSGELFF
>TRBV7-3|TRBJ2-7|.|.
TGTGCCAGCAGCTTAACGGCCGTGTCCGCTATCTCCTACGAGCAGTACTTC
CASSLTAVSAISYEQYF
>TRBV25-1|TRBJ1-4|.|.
TGTGCCAGCAGTGATAATAGCGGGCTACGACAAAAACTGTTTTTT
CASSDNSGLRQKLFF
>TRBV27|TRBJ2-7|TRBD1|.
TGTGCCAGCAGTTTAGGTTTCGGGACAGAATCCTACGAGCAGTACTTC
CASSLGFGTESYEQYF
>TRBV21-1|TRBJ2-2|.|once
TGTGCCAGCCTAGGAGGTTCGAACACCGGGGAGCTGTTTTTT
CASLGGSNTGELFF